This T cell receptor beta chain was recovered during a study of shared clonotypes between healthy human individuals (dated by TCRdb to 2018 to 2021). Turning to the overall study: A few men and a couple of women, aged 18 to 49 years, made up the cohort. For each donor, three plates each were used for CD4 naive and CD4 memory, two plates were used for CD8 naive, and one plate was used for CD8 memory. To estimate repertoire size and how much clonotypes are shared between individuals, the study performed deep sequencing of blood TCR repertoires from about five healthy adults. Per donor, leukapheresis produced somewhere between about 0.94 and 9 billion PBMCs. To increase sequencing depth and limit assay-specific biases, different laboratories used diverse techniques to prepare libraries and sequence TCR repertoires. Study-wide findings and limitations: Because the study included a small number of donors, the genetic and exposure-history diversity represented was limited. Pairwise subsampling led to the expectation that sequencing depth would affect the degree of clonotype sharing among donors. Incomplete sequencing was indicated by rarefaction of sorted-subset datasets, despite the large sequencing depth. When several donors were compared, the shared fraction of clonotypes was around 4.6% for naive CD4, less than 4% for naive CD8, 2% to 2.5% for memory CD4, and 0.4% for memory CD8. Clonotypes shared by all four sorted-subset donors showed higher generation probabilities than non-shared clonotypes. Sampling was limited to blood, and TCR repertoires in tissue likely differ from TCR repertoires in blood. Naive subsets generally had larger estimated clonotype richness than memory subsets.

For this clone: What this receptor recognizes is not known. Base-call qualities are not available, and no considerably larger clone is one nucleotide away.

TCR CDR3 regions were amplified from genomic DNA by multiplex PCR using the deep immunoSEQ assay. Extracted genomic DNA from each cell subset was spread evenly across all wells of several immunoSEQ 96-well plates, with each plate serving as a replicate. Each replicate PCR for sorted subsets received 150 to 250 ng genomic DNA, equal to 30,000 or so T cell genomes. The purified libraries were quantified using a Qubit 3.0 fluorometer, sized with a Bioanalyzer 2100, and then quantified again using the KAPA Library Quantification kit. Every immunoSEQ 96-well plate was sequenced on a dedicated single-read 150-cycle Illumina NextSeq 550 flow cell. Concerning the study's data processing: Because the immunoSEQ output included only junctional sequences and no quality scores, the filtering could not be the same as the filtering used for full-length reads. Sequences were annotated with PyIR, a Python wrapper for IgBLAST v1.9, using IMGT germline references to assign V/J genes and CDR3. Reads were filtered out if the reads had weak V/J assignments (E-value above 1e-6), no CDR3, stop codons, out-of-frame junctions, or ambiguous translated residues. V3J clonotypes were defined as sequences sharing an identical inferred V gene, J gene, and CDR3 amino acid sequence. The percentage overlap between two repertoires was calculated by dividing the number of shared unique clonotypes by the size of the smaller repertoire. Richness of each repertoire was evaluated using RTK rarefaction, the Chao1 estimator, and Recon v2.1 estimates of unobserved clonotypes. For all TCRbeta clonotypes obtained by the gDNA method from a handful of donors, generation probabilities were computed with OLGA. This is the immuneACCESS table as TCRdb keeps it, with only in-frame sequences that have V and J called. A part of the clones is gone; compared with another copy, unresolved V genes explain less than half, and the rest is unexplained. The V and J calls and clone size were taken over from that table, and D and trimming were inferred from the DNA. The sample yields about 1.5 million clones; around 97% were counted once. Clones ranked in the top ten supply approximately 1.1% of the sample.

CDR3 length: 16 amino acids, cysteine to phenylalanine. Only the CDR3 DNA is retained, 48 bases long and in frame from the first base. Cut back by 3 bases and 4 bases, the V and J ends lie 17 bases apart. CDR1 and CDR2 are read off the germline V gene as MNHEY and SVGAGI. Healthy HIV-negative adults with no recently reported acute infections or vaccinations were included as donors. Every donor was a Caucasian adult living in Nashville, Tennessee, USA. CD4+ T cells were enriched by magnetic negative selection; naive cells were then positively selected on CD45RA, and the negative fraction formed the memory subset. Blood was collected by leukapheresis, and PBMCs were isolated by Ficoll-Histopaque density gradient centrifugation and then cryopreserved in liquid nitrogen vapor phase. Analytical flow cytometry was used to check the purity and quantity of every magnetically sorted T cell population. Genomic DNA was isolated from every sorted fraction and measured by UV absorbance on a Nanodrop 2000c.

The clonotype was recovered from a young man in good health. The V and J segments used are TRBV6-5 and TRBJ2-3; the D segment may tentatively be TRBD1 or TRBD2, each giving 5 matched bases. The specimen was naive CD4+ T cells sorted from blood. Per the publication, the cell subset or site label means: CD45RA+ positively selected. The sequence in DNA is TGTGCCAGCAGTTATTTGGAAGGGAGAGGGGCAGATACGCAGTATTTT. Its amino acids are CASSYLEGRGADTQYF.